Following are 4 T cell receptor beta chains from one sample sequenced in a study of blood T cell repertoires in COVID-19. This table comes from immunoSEQ multiplex PCR, and its TCRdb copy is limited to in-frame clones, with some not included. The data hold about 140,000 clones, with roughly 84% observed a single time. Sample: PBMCs or T cells enriched from blood (not recorded which). Receptor source: a man aged 40-49 years with acute COVID-19.

V usage is TRBV7-8 and J usage is TRBJ2-1, with 9 positions matching TRBD2. CDR3 length: 15 amino acids. The germline CDR1 and CDR2 sequences are SGHVS and FQNEAQ. V trimming: 3 bases; J trimming: 10 bases; junction bases outside the gene matches: 10. The CDR3 loop is CASSFVGGRVQEQFF. The CDR3 coding sequence is TGTGCCAGCAGCTTCGTAGGCGGGAGGGTTCAAGAGCAGTTCTTC.

The rearrangement joins TRBV10-2 to TRBJ1-6; D is possibly TRBD1 (6 bases). Deletions cut 7 bases from V and 7 bases from J, with 14 bases between. The germline gives CDR1 WSHSY, CDR2 SAAADI. This CDR3 is 14 amino acids long. CDR3 bases: TGCGCCAGCACCGAGGCAGGGGAAAATTCACCCCTCCACTTT. Translation gives CASTEAGENSPLHF.

The chain joins TRBV4-1 to TRBJ1-2, with TRBD1 matching 7 bases. The CDR3 sequence is 15 residues long. Trimming took 1 base from V and 4 from J; bases not matched to a gene: 6. In germline, CDR1 is MGHRA, CDR2 YSYEKL. CDR3 coding DNA: TGCGCCAGCAGCCAAGCACAAGGGGGCGCCTATGGCTACACCTTC. Its translation: CASSQAQGGAYGYTF.

V usage is TRBV5-5 and J usage is TRBJ1-2, with a possible D match to TRBD1 (6 bases). Looked up from germline, CDR1 is SGHKS and CDR2 is YYEKEE (reference sequence). Trimming removed 4 bases at V and 1 base at J, with 8 bases between. The CDR3 length is 13 residues. As DNA, the CDR3 is TGTGCCAGCAGCACCAGGGGTAACTATGGCTACACCTTC. The encoded protein is CASSTRGNYGYTF.